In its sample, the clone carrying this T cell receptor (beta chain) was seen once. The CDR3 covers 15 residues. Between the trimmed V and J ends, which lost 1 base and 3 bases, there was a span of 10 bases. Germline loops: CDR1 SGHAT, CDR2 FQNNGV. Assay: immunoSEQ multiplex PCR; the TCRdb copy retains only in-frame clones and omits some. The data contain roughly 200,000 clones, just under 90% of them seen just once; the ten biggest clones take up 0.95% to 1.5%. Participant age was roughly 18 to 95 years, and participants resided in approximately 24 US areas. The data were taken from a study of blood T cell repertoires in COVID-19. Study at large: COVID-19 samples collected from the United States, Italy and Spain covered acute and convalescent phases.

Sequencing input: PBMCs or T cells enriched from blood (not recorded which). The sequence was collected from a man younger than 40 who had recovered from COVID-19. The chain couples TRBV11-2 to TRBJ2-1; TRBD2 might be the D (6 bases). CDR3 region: CASSLAGDLYNEQFF. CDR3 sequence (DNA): TGTGCCAGCAGCTTAGCGGGAGATCTCTACAATGAGCAGTTCTTC.